This record concerns one T cell receptor beta chain sequence. This entry belongs to a study of blood T cell repertoires in COVID-19. About the research overall: Researchers got acute and convalescent COVID-19 samples from the United States, Italy and Spain.

Original handling: The assay estimated nucleated cells by amplifying reference gene primers. This table comes from immunoSEQ multiplex PCR, and its TCRdb copy is limited to in-frame clones, with some not included. That table furnishes V, J and clone size, whereas the DNA furnished D and trimming. The repertoire has roughly 210,000 clones, under 90% of them found once; the top ten carry more than 9%. CDR3 length equals 15 residues. V was clipped by 2 bases and J by 0 bases, with 10 bases between them. Germline lookup yields CDR1 MNHEY and CDR2 SVGAGI. The clonotype originates from a woman over 75 with COVID-19, enrolled during active disease. Sequenced sample: peripheral blood. The rearrangement joins TRBV6-5 to TRBJ1-1; D is uncertain. The DNA for the CDR3 is TGTGCCAGCAGTTACCTAGGCAATCTGAACACTGAAGCTTTCTTT. This gives the protein CASSYLGNLNTEAFF.